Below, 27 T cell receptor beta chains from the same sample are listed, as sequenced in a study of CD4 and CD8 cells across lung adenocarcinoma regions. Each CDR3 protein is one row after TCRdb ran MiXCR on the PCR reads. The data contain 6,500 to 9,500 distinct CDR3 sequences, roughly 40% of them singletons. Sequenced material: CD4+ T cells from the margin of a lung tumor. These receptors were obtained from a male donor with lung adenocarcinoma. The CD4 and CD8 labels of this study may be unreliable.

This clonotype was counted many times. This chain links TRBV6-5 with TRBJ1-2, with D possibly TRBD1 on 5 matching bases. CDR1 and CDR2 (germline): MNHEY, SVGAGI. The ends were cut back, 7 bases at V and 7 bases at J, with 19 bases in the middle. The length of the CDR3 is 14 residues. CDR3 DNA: TGTGCCAGCATTATCCTACGTGGGGGTGCTGGCTACACCTTC. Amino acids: CASIILRGGAGYTF.

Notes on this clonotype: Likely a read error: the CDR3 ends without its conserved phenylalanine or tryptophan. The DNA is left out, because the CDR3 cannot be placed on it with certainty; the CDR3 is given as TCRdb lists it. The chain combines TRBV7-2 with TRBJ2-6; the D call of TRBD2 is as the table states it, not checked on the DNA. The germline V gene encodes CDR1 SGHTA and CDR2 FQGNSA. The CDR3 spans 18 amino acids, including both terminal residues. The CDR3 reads CASSLWASGSWRQTYFGA.

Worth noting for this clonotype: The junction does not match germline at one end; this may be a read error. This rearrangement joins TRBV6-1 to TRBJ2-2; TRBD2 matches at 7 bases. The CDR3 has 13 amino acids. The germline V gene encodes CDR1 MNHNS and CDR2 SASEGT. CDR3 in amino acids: CASRLASTEELFF. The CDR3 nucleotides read TGTGCCAGCAGACTAGCGAGCACCGAGGAGCTGTTTTTT.

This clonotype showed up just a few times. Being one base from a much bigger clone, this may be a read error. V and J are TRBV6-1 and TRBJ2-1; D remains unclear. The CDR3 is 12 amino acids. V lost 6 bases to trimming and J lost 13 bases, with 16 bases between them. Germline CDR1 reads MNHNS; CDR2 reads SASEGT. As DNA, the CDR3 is TGTGCCAGCAGCACCCCAACGGAGACCCAGTTCTTC. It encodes CASSTPTETQFF.

The CDR3 protein is CASSPGLSGGAGETQYF. Here the CDR3 DNA reads TGTGCCAGCAGTCCAGGACTAAGCGGGGGGGCCGGGGAGACCCAGTACTTC. The chain combines TRBV27 with TRBJ2-1; TRBD2 matches at 10 bases. The J call could be wrong; TRBJ2-5 is a better fit for the DNA end. This CDR3 has 17 residues. Germline V CDR1 and CDR2: MNHEY, SMNVEV (reference sequence).

The CDR3 reads CASSLHSYNEQFF. DNA of the CDR3: TGTGCCAGCAGTTTACACTCCTACAATGAGCAGTTCTTC. This rearrangement joins TRBV12-3 or TRBV12-4 to TRBJ2-3; D unresolved. TRBJ2-1 explains the end of the DNA better; the J call may be wrong. The CDR3 length is 13 residues.

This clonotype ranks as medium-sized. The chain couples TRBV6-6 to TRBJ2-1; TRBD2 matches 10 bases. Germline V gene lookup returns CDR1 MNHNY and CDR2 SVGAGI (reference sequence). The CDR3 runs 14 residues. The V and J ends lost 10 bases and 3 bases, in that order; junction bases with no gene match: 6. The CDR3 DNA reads TGTGCCACCGGGACTAGCGAAGGCTACAATGAGCAGTTCTTC. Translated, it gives CATGTSEGYNEQFF.

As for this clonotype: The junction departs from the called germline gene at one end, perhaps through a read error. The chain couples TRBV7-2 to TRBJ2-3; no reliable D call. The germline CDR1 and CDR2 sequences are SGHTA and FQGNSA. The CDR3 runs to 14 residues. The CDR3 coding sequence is TGTGCCAGCAGCTTAGAACGAGGCCTAAACACTCAGTATTTC. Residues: CASSLERGLNTQYF. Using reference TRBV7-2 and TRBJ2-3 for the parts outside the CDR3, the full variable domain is GAGVSQSPSNKVTEKGKDVELRCDPISGHTALYWYRQSLGQGLEFLIYFQGNSAPDKSGLPSDRFSAERTGGSVSTLTIQRTQQEDSAVYLCASSLERGLNTQYFGPGTRLTVL.

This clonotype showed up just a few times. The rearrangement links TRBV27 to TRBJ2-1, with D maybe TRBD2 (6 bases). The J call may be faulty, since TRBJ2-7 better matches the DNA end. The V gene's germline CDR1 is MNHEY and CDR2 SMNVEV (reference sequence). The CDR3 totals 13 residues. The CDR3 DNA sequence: TGTGCCAGCAGTGGAGGGGAGGCCTACGAGCAGTACTTC. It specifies CASSGGEAYEQYF.

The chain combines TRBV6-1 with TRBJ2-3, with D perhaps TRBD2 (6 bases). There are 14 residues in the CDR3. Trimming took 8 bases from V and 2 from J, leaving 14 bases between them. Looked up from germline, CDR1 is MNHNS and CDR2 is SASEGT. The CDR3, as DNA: TGTGCCAGCGGATCACTGCGGGACACAGATACGCAGTATTTT. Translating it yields CASGSLRDTDTQYF.

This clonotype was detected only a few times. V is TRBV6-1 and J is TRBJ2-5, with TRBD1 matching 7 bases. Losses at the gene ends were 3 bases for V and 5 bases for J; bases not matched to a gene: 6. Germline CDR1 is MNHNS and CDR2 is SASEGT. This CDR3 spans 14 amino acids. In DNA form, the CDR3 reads TGTGCCAGCAGTGAGTTGACAGGGAAGGAGACCCAGTACTTC. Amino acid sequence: CASSELTGKETQYF.

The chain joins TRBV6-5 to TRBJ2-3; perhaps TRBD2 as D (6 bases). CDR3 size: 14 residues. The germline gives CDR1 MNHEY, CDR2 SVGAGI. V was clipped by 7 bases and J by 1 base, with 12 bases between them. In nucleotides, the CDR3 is TGTGCCAGCACTTCCCCGGGGGGCACAGATACGCAGTATTTT. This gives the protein CASTSPGGTDTQYF.

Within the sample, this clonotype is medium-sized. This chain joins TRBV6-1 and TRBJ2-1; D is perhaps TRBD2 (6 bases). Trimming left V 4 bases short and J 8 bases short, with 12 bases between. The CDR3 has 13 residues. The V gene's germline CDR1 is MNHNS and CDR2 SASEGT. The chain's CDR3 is CASSGTTFHEQFF. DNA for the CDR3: TGTGCCAGCAGTGGGACTACTTTCCATGAGCAGTTCTTC.

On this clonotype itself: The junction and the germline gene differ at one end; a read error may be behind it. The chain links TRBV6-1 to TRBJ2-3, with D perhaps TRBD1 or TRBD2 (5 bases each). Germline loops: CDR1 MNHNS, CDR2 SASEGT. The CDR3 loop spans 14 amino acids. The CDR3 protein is CASRARDPKDTQYF. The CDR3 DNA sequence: TGTGCCAGCAGGGCTCGGGACCCCAAAGATACGCAGTATTTC.

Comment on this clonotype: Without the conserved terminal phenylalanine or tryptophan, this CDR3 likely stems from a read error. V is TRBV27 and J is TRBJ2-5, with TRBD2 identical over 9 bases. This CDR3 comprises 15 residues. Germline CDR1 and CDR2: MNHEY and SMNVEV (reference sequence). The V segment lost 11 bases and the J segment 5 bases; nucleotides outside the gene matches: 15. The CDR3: CASRRAGGKMETQYS. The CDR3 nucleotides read TGTGCCTCCCGGAGGGCGGGGGGGAAAATGGAGACCCAGTACTCG.

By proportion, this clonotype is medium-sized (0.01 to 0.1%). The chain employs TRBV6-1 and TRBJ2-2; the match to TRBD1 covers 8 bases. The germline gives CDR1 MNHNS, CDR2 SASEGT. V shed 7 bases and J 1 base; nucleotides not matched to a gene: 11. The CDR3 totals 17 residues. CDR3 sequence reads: CASTLYPQGENTGELFF. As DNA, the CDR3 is TGTGCCAGCACCCTGTACCCACAGGGGGAGAACACCGGGGAGCTGTTTTTT.

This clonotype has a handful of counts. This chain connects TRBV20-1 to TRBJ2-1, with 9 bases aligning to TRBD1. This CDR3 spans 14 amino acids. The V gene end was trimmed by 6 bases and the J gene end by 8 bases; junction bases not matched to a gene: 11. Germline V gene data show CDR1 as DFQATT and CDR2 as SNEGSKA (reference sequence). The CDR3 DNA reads TGCAGTGCCCAGCCCGGACAGGGGAGGGATGAGCAGTTCTTC. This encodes CSAQPGQGRDEQFF.

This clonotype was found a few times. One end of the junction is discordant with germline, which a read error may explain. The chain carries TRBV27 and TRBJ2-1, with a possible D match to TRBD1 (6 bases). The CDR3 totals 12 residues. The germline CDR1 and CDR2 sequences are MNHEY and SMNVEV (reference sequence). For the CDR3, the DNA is TGTACCAGCAGCCTGGACAGCTACGAGCAGTTCTTC. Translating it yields CTSSLDSYEQFF.

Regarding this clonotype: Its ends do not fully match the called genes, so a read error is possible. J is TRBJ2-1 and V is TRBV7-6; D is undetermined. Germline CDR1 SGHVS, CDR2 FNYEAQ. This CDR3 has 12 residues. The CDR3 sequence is CAGSPDPETQYF. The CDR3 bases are TGTGCCGGCAGCCCCGACCCAGAGACCCAGTACTTT. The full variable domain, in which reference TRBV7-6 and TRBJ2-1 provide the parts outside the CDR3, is GAGVSQSPRYKVTKRGQDVALRCDPISGHVSLYWYRQALGQGPEFLTYFNYEAQQDKSGLPNDRFSAERPEGSISTLTIQRTEQRDSAMYRCAGSPDPETQYFGPGTRLTVL.

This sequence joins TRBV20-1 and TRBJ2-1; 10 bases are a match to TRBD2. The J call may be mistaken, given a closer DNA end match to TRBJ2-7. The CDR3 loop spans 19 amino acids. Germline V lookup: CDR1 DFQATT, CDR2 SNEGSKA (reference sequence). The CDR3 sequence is CSALPGLLAGDTQSGEQYF. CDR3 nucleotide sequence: TGCAGTGCTTTACCCGGACTTCTAGCGGGAGACACCCAATCTGGCGAGCAGTACTTC.

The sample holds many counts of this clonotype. The CDR3: CASSAGGQGYNEQFF. The DNA for the CDR3 is TGTGCCAGCAGTGCGGGAGGGCAGGGCTACAATGAGCAGTTCTTC. The rearrangement uses TRBV6-4 and TRBJ2-1; 8 nucleotides align to TRBD2. This CDR3 contains 15 residues. The V gene end was trimmed by 4 bases and the J gene end by 3 bases; junction bases not matched to a gene: 5. Germline V lookup: CDR1 MRHNA, CDR2 SNTAGT.

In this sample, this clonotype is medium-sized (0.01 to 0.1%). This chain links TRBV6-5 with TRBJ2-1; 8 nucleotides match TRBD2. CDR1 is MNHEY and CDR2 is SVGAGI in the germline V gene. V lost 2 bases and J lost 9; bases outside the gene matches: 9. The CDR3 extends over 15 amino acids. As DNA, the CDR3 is TGTGCCAGCAGTTACGTAGCGGGACCACAGGGTGAGCAGTTCTTC. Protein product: CASSYVAGPQGEQFF.

The CDR3 nucleotides are TGCGCCAGCGGGGGAGACGGATCCCCGCAAGAGACCCAGTACTTC. Its protein product is CASGGDGSPQETQYF. The J gene is TRBJ2-5, the V gene TRBV5-1; D tentatively fits TRBD1 or TRBD2 (5 bases each). Trimming removed 7 bases at V and 2 bases at J, with 18 bases between. CDR3 length: 15 residues. Germline assignment: CDR1 SGHRS and CDR2 YFSETQ.

In DNA, the CDR3 is TGTGCCAGCAGTGCCGGGACAGGGTTTGAAAAACTGTTTTTT. The encoded protein is CASSAGTGFEKLFF. The chain carries TRBV6-1 and TRBJ1-4, with 9 bases that match TRBD1. Germline V CDR1 and CDR2: MNHNS, SASEGT. V was pared by 4 bases and J by 7 bases, with 4 bases of the junction left unmatched. This CDR3 has 14 residues.

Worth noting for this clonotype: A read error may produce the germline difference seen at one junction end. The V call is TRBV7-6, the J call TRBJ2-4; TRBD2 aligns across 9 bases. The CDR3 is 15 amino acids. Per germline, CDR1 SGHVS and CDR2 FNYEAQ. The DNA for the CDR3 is TGTGCCAGCAGCTTACTAGCGGGGAGTCCAGACATTCAGTATTTC. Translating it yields CASSLLAGSPDIQYF.

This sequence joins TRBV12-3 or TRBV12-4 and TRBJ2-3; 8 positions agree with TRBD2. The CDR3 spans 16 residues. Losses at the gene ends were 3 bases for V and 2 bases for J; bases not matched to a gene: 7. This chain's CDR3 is CASSFMGGGNTDTQYF. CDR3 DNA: TGTGCCAGCAGTTTCATGGGCGGGGGGAACACAGATACGCAGTATTTT.

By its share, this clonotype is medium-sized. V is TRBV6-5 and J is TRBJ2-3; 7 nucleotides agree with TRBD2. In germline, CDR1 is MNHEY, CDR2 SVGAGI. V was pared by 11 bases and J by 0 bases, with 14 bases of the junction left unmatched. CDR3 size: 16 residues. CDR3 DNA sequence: TGTGCCGGAAACTGGGGGACTACCGCTAGCACAGATACGCAGTATTTT. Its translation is CAGNWGTTASTDTQYF.